This TCR beta chain was retrieved from a study of CD8+CD57+ T cells in acquired aplastic anemia. Study-wide context: The sorted CD4+ and CD8+ cells yielded an average around 3.4 ug of DNA.

The sample holds many counts of this clonotype. The germline gene is not matched at one end of the junction; a read error may be the cause. In patients chosen for sequencing, flow cytometry had shown CD8+CD57+ cell expansion. Therapy had not been given to patients before blood sampling. Profiling of TCR beta VDJ combinations and CDR3 sequences used genomic DNA as template. TCRdb fed the reads into MiXCR, producing one record per CDR3 protein. The sample yields hundreds of thousands of distinct CDR3 sequences, roughly 45% seen once. The CDR3 totals 12 residues. Germline V gene lookup returns CDR1 SQVTM and CDR2 ANQGSEA.

This rearrangement joins TRBV29-1 to TRBJ1-4; 9 bases agree with TRBD1. The clonotype was recovered from a human donor with aplastic anemia. The material sequenced was sorted CD4+, CD8+, or CD8+CD57+ T cells (not recorded which) from PBMCs. The CDR3 is CSVGAKGQGELF. The CDR3 bases are TGCAGCGTTGGGGCGAAGGGACAGGGCGAGTTATTT.